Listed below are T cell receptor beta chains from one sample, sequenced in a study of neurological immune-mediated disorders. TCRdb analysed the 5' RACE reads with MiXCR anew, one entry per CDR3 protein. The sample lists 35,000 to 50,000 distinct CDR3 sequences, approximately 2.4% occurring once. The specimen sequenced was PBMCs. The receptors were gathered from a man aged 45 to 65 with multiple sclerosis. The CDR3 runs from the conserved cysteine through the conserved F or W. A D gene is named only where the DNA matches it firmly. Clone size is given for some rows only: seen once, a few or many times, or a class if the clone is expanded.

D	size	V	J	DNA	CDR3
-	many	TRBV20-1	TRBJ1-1	TGCAGTGCTACTCCCAGGACACTAAACAACACTGAAGCTTTCTTT	CSATPRTLNNTEAFF
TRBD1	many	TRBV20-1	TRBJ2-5	TGCAGTGCTACTTCATTACCTCGGACAGGGGGACAAGAGACCCAGTACTTC	CSATSLPRTGGQETQYF
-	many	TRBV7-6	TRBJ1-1	TGTGCCAGCAGCTTAGGGTTCCTCACTGAAGCTTTCTTT	CASSLGFLTEAFF
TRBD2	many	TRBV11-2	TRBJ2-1	TGTGCCAGCAGCTCCACTAGCGGCCCCTACAATGAGCAGTTCTTC	CASSSTSGPYNEQFF
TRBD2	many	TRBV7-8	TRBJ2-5	TGTGCCAGCAGCTTAGTCGGTTTAGCGGGGCTGGAGACCCAGTACTTC	CASSLVGLAGLETQYF
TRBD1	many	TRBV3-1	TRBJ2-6	TGTGCCAGCAGCCTCTCCGACAGGGCTGGGGCCAACGTCCTGACTTTC	CASSLSDRAGANVLTF
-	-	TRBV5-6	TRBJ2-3	TGTGCCAGCAGCTTGGGGGGGGCCCTCCCAGATACGCAGTATTTT	CASSLGGALPDTQYF
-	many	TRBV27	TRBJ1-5	TGTGCCAGCGGACAGACAGGATCCCTTCTTGGCAATCAGCCCCAGCATTTT	CASGQTGSLLGNQPQHF
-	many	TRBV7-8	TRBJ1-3	TGTGCCAGCAGCTTAAACAGAAACTCTGGAAACACCATATATTTT	CASSLNRNSGNTIYF
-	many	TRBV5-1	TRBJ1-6	TGCGCCAGCAGCTTGGATCTGGGCAGTAATTCACCCCTCAACTTT	CASSLDLGSNSPLNF
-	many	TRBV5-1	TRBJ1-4	TGCGCCAGCAGGATGACGGGGGGAACTAATGAAAAACTGTTTTTT	CASRMTGGTNEKLFF
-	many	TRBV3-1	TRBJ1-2	TGTGCCAGCAGCCCCTTGGCCCGGGGTGCCTATGGCTACACCTTC	CASSPLARGAYGYTF
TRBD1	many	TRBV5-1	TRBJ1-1	TGCGCCAGCAGCTTACAGGGGGACACTGAAGCTTTCTTT	CASSLQGDTEAFF
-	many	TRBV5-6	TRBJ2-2	TGTGCCAGCAGCTCCTTCCCGACCGGGGAGCTGTTTTTT	CASSSFPTGELFF
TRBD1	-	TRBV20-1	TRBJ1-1	TGCAGTGCTAGAACCGGGACAGCGCTCACCAAGAACACTGAAGCTTTCTTT	CSARTGTALTKNTEAFF
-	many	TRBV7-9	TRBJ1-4	TGTGCCAGCAGCTCCGACAGTGAAAAACTGTTTTTT	CASSSDSEKLFF
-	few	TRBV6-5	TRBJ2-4	TGTGCCAGCACTTCTCGAAACATTCAGTACTTC	CASTSRNIQYF
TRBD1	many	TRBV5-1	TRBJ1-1	TGCGCCAGCAGCTCGACAGGGCTCGGCACTGAAGCTTTCTTT	CASSSTGLGTEAFF
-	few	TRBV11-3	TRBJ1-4	TGTGCCAGCAGCTTAGAGTCGCAGGGCCACGGTGAAAAACTGTTTTTT	CASSLESQGHGEKLFF
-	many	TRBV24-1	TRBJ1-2	TGTGCCACCAGTGACCCCGGGTATGGCTACACCTTC	CATSDPGYGYTF
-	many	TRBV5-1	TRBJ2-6	TGCGCCAGCAGCTTGGATGGATCTGGGGCCAACGTCCTGACTTTC	CASSLDGSGANVLTF
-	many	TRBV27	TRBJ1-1	TGTGCCAGCAGTTTATTCTACGGCTACACTGAAGCTTTCTTT	CASSLFYGYTEAFF
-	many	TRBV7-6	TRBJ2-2	TGTGCCAGCAGCTTAGTGCAGACGGACAGCGACTTCACCGGGGAGCTGTTTTTT	CASSLVQTDSDFTGELFF
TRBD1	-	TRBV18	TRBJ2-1	TGTGCCAGCTCACCGAATATATCGGGACAGAACAATGAGCAGTTCTTC	CASSPNISGQNNEQFF
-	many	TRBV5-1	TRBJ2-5	TGCGCCAGCAGCTCCGGACACCGACAAGAGACCCAGTACTTC	CASSSGHRQETQYF
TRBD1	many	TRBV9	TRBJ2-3	TGTGCCAGCAGCGTGGGGGGACAGGTAACAGATACGCAGTATTTT	CASSVGGQVTDTQYF
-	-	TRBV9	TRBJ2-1	TGTGCCAGCAGCGGGCCGAATGGGATCGATGAGCAGTTCTTC	CASSGPNGIDEQFF
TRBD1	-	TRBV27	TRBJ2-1	TGTGCCAGCAGTCTGACAGGGTTTGGGAATGAGCAGTTCTTC	CASSLTGFGNEQFF
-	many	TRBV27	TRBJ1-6	TGTGCCAGCAGTTTATCGGCCAACTATTCACCCCTCCACTTT	CASSLSANYSPLHF
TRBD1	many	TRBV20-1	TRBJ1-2	TGCAGTGCGGTTACGCAAGGGACAGGGTATCGTACCTTC	CSAVTQGTGYRTF
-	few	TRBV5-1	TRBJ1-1	TGCGCCAGCAGCTTGGAAGGGTACGTTGAAGCTTTCTTT	CASSLEGYVEAFF
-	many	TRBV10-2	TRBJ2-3	TGCGCCAGCAGTGACACAGATACGCAGTATTTT	CASSDTDTQYF
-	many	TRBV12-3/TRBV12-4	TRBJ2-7	TGTGCCAGCAGTCATCCCCTCCACGAGCAGTACTTC	CASSHPLHEQYF
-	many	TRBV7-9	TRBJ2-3	TGTGCCAGCAGCCCCCGTGTGGGGCGGTTAGATACGCAGTATTTT	CASSPRVGRLDTQYF
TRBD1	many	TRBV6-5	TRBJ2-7	TGTGCCAGCAGTTTGGGGACAGAAAGATACGAGCAGTACTTC	CASSLGTERYEQYF
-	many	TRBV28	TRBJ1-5	TGTGCCAGCACAGAGGGCTCCCGGGGTCAGCCCCAGCATTTT	CASTEGSRGQPQHF
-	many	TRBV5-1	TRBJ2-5	TGCGCCAGCAGCTACCAAGAGACCCAGTACTTC	CASSYQETQYF
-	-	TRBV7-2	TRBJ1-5	TGTGCCAGCAGCCTAGTAGGAGGGACCAGCAATCAGCCCCAGAATTTT	CASSLVGGTSNQPQNF
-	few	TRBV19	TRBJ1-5	TGTGCCAGTCATCACGCCCGGTGGGGCGATCAGCCCCAGCATTTT	CASHHARWGDQPQHF
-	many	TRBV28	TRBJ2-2	TGTGCCAGCAACCCCGGAAGTGGGGGGCGAGTAAACACCGGGGAGCTGTTTTTT	CASNPGSGGRVNTGELFF
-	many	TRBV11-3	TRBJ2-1	TGTGCCAGCAGCTTAGAACAGTATAATGAGCAGTTCTTC	CASSLEQYNEQFF
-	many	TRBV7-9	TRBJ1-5	TGTGCCAGCAGTATGGGGGGGCAGCCCCAGCATTTT	CASSMGGQPQHF
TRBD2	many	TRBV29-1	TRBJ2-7	TGCAGCGGCGGGAGGGGAGGGGACGAGCAGTACTTC	CSGGRGGDEQYF
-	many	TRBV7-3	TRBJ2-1	TGTGCCAGCAGCTCGGGATCTTACAATGAGCAGTTCTTC	CASSSGSYNEQFF
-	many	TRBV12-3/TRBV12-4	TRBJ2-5	TGTGCCAGCAGTTTAAGGGGTTCTTTCCAAGAGACCCAGTACTTC	CASSLRGSFQETQYF
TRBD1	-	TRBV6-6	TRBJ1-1	TGTGCCAGCAGCTCCACCAACAGGGGTTCTGGTGAAGCTTTCTTT	CASSSTNRGSGEAFF
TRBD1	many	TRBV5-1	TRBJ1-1	TGCGCCAGCAGCCATACCCCGGGACAGGGTTCCCCTGAAGCTTTCTTT	CASSHTPGQGSPEAFF
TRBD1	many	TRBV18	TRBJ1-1	TGTGCCAGCTCACCACGGACAGGGTCCCTGAACACTGAAGCTTTCTTT	CASSPRTGSLNTEAFF
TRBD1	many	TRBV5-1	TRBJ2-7	TGCGCCAGCAGCTTGGGGGGACAGAACTACGAGCAGTACTTC	CASSLGGQNYEQYF
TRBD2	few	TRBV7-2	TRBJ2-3	TGTGCCAGCAGCTTAGGTGGGGGGGTCGTTTCAGATACGCAGTATTTT	CASSLGGGVVSDTQYF
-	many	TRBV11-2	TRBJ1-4	TGTGCCAGCAGCTGGAGACAGCGGGAAAAACTGTTTTTT	CASSWRQREKLFF
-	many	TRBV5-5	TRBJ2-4	TGTGCCAGCAGCTTGACAGCGTTAGCCAAAAACATTCAGTACTTC	CASSLTALAKNIQYF
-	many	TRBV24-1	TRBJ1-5	TGTGCCACCAGTGAAAACAATCAGCCCCAGAATTTT	CATSENNQPQNF
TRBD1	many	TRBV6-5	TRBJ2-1	TGTGCCAGCGGGGACCGGGACAGAAACAATGAGCAGTTCTTC	CASGDRDRNNEQFF
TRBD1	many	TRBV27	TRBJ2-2	TGTGCCAGCAGTACTTACAGGGGGCTGGGAACCGGGGAGCTGTTTTTT	CASSTYRGLGTGELFF
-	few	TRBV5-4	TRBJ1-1	TGTGCCAGCAGCCGGGCTCAGGGGTGGGACACTGAAGCTTTCTTT	CASSRAQGWDTEAFF
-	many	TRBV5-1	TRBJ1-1	TGCGCCAGCAGTCGAGGCACTTCGGAGACTGAAGCTTTCTTT	CASSRGTSETEAFF
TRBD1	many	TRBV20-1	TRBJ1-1	TGCAGTGCTAAAGGGACAGCCGCCATGAACACTGAAGCTTTCTTT	CSAKGTAAMNTEAFF
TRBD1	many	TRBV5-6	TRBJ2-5	TGTGCCAGCAGCATCGGGACAGCCCGAGAGACCCAGTACTTC	CASSIGTARETQYF